This T cell receptor (beta chain) was recovered during a study of T cells after yellow fever vaccination. Looking at the study overall: SMART-Seq v4 Ultra Low Input served to prepare low-cell-number fractions. Study-wide points: High-abundance clonotypes from the bulk population could contaminate FACS-sorted repertoires.

The germline CDR1 and CDR2 sequences are SGHDT and YYEEEE. V lost 0 bases, J lost 7 bases, and 11 bases lay in between. The CDR3 length is 15 residues. For TCR, cDNA came from 5'RACE template switching, which added a universal primer site and UMIs. TCRdb independently ran MiXCR on the 5' RACE reads; one entry per CDR3 protein. The data show fewer than 100,000 distinct CDR3 sequences, over 8% seen once. This specimen was CD8+ T cells not binding an NS4B(214-222) dextramer, sorted from PBMCs, taken about 2 weeks after the first yellow fever vaccination. The V call is TRBV5-6, the J call TRBJ1-6; D might be TRBD1 (5 bases). This sequence was found in a man aged 18 to 29 who received the YFV17D yellow fever vaccine. The CDR3 is CASSLGGALNSPLHF. The CDR3 DNA reads as TGTGCCAGCAGCTTGGGAGGGGCGCTAAATTCACCCCTCCACTTT.